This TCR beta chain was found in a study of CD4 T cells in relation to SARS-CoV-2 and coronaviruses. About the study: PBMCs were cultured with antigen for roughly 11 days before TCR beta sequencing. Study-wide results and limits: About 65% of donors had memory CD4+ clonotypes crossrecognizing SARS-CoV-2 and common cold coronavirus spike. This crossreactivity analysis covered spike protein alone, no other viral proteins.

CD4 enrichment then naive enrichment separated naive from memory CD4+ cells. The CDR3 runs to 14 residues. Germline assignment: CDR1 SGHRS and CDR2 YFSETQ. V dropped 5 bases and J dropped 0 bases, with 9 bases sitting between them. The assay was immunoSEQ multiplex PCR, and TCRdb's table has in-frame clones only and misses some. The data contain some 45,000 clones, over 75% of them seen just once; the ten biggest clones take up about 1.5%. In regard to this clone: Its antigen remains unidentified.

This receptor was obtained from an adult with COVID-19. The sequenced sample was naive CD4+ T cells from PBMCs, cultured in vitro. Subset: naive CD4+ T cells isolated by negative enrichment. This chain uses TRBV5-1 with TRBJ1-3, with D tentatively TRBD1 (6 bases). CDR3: CASSIGGSGNTIYF. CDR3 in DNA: TGCGCCAGCAGTATAGGGGGCTCTGGAAACACCATATATTTT.